This T cell receptor beta chain was sequenced during a study of OX40 agonist ivuxolimab in advanced cancers. Profiled with immunoSEQ multiplex PCR; TCRdb holds only in-frame clones, not every one. The sample has approximately 31,000 clones, approximately 86% seen once. Per germline, CDR1 LNHDA and CDR2 SQIVND (reference sequence). This CDR3 is 15 amino acids long. V shed 8 bases and J 4 bases; nucleotides not matched to a gene: 8. V usage is TRBV19 and J usage is TRBJ2-2, with 9 positions matching TRBD1. Specimen: CD4+ or CD8+ T cells sorted from blood, collected in a trial of the OX40 agonist ivuxolimab. This receptor was taken from an adult with an advanced solid tumor such as melanoma, head and neck, liver or kidney cancer. CDR3 sequence reads: CASGPGQGLTGELFF. CDR3 nucleotide sequence: TGTGCCAGTGGGCCGGGACAGGGTCTCACCGGGGAGCTGTTTTTT.